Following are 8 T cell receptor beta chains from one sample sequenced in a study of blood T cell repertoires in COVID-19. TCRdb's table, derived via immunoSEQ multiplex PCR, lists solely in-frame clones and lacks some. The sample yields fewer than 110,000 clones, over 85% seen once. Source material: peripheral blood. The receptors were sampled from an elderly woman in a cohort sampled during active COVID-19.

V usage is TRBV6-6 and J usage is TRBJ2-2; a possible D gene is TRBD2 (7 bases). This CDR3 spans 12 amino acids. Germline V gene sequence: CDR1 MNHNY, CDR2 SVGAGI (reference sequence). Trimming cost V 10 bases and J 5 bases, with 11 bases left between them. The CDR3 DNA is TGTGCCAACGGGGGGACAACCGGGGAGCTGTTTTTT. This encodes CANGGTTGELFF.

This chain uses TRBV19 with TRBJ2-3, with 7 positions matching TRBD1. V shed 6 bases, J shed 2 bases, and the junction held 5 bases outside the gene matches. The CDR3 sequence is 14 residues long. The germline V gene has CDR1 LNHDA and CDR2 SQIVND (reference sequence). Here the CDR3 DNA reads TGTGCCAGTAGATTCGGGACAGACACAGATACGCAGTATTTT. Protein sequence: CASRFGTDTDTQYF. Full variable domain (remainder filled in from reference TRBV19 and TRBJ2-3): DGGITQSPKYLFRKEGQNVTLSCEQNLNHDAMYWYRQDPGQGLRLIYYSQIVNDFQKGDIAEGYSVSREKKESFPLTVTSAQKNPTAFYLCASRFGTDTDTQYFGPGTRLTVL.

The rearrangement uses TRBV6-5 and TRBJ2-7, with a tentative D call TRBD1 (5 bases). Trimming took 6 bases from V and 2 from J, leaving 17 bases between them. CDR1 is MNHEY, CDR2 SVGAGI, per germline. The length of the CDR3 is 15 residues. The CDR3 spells CASRGPGRNPYEQYF. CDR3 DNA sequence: TGTGCCAGCAGAGGGCCAGGGCGTAATCCCTACGAGCAGTACTTC.

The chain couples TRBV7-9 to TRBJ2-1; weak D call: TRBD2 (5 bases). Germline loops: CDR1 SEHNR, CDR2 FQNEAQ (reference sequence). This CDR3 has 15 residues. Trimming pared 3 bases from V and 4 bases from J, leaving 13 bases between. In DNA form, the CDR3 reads TGTGCCAGCAGCTTTCTTACGGGATTGTACAATGAGCAGTTCTTC. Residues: CASSFLTGLYNEQFF.

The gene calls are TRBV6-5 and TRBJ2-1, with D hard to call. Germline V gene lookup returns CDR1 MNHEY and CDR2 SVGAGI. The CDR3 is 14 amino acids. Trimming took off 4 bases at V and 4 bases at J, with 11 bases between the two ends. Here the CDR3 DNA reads TGTGCCAGCAGTTTATTATCTAGTTACAATGAGCAGTTCTTC. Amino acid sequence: CASSLLSSYNEQFF.

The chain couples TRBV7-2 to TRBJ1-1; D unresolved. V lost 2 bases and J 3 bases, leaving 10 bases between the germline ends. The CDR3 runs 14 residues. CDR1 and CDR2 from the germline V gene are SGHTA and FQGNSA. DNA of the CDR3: TGTGCCAGCAGCTTACGGGGAAGGGACACTGAAGCTTTCTTT. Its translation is CASSLRGRDTEAFF.

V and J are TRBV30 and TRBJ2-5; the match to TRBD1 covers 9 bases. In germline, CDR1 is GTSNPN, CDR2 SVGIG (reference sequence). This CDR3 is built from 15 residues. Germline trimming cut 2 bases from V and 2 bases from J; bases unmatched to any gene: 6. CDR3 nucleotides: TGTGCCTGGAGTCTCTGGACAGGGGAACAAGAGACCCAGTACTTC. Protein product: CAWSLWTGEQETQYF.

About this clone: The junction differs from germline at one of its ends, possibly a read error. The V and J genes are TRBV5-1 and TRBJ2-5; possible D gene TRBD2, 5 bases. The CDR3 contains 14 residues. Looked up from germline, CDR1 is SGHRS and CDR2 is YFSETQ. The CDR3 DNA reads TGCGCCAGCAACTTGGAGCCGGGATGGGAGACCCAGTACTTC. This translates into CASNLEPGWETQYF. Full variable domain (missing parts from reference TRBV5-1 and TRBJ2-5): KAGVTQTPRYLIKTRGQQVTLSCSPISGHRSVSWYQQTPGQGLQFLFEYFSETQRNKGNFPGRFSGRQFSNSRSEMNVSTLELGDSALYLCASNLEPGWETQYFGPGTRLLVL.